These T cell receptor beta chains were read from a single sample in a study of T-cell reconstitution after alpha-beta-depleted transplantation in children. TCRdb ran MiXCR on the PCR reads and lists one entry per CDR3 protein. This table has some 440,000 distinct CDR3 sequences, roughly 15% appearing once. The sequences come from PBMCs, mostly from graft donor cells, collected 360 days after TCRalphabeta/CD19-depleted stem cell transplant. The origin of the receptors is a boy younger than two who had a stem cell transplant for Wiskott-Aldrich syndrome, so the T cells may come from the graft donor. CDR3s include the opening cysteine and the closing phenylalanine or tryptophan.

V	J	CDR3
TRBV5-1	TRBJ1-5	CASSFAPADQPQHF
TRBV15	TRBJ1-6	CATRTGGYNSPLHF
TRBV5-1	TRBJ2-5	CASSPGQSQETQYF
TRBV5-1	TRBJ2-2	CASSDRGARGTGELFF
TRBV6-5	TRBJ2-5	CASSYSRGWQETQYF
TRBV4-2	TRBJ2-5	CASSQADRVHETQYF
TRBV6-1	TRBJ2-5	CASSHTSGGLQETQYF
TRBV2	TRBJ2-1	CASKGGLGVGSYNEQFF
TRBV5-1	TRBJ2-2	CASSPSLAGGVTGELFF
TRBV20-1	TRBJ1-2	CSARDGDRGNYGYTF
TRBV7-9	TRBJ2-5	CASSNTGQETQYF
TRBV6-6	TRBJ2-2	CASSVNGELFF
TRBV7-8	TRBJ2-7	CASSLTGGSYEQYF
TRBV4-2	TRBJ2-5	CASSQAVSQTQYF
TRBV27	TRBJ2-7	CDSSQGDRTYEQYF
TRBV21-1	TRBJ2-1	CASSKATGGQDNEQFF
TRBV11-2	TRBJ1-1	CASSFLILRMGTGTTEAFF
TRBV10-3	TRBJ2-1	CAISEVGLAENEQFF
TRBV5-1	TRBJ1-4	CASSSRTGLNEKLFF
TRBV20-1	TRBJ1-5	CSAGDRSNQPQHF
TRBV11-2	TRBJ2-5	CASSSEVGRPQETQYF
TRBV11-1	TRBJ2-6	CASSPTPRKLSGANVLTF
TRBV18	TRBJ2-3	CASSKKQGPTDTQYF
TRBV24-1	TRBJ2-5	CATRPWDTFQETQYF
TRBV20-1	TRBJ2-5	CSAEGLAVTQETQYF
TRBV19	TRBJ2-3	CASSSGRGRDTQYF
TRBV5-5	TRBJ2-5	CASSYGPEETQYF
TRBV7-8	TRBJ2-2	CASSLYGTGELFF
TRBV19	TRBJ2-1	CASRQQGNEQFF
TRBV7-2	TRBJ1-5	CASSLAGGWNQPQHF
TRBV24-1	TRBJ2-5	CATSQGGSETQYF
TRBV19	TRBJ1-5	CASSGGNSNQPQHF
TRBV20-1	TRBJ2-7	CSARGRQGPYEQYF
TRBV6-1	TRBJ2-2	CASRRKGGTGELFF
TRBV30	TRBJ1-1	CAWSVRKGNTEAFF
TRBV29-1	TRBJ2-7	CSVGTDSSYEQYF
TRBV5-1	TRBJ2-2	CASSTGTENTGELFF
TRBV7-8	TRBJ1-1	CASSSQMNTEAFF
TRBV2	TRBJ2-3	CASGGTSGSTDTQYF
TRBV12-3/TRBV12-4	TRBJ2-5	CASANKRTQYF
TRBV28	TRBJ2-7	CASSFKAGDTYEQYF
TRBV4-2	TRBJ2-7	CASSQDWTGGWQYF
TRBV28	TRBJ2-1	CASSLVDRSSYNEQFF
TRBV28	TRBJ2-2	CASSLPMSARGELFF
TRBV12-3/TRBV12-4	TRBJ2-6	CASSLASKSGANVLTF
TRBV28	TRBJ2-5	CASSPRQGIGLETQYF
TRBV20-1	TRBJ1-2	CGKTGANYGYTF
TRBV15	TRBJ2-3	CATSRAAGAGSTDTQYF
TRBV6-1	TRBJ2-7	CASNAGQGTVGQYF
TRBV6-2/TRBV6-3	TRBJ1-5	CASSTDGVQPQHF
TRBV6-2/TRBV6-3	TRBJ2-1	CASSRDHNEQFF
TRBV15	TRBJ1-1	CATSLDWGAEAFF
TRBV29-1	TRBJ2-7	CSVAKSRSYEQYF
TRBV28	TRBJ2-1	CASSRWLGLAGDDEQFF
TRBV12-3/TRBV12-4	TRBJ2-1	CASSFSLAGPREQFF